Listed below are T cell receptor beta chains from one sample, sequenced in a study of OX40 agonist ivuxolimab in advanced cancers. Libraries were prepared by immunoSEQ multiplex PCR; TCRdb keeps only in-frame clonotypes and omits some of them. The sample lists about 60,000 clones; about 90% were seen once. Specimen: CD4+ or CD8+ T cells sorted from blood, collected in a trial of the OX40 agonist ivuxolimab. The receptors derive from an adult with an advanced solid tumor such as melanoma, head and neck, liver or kidney cancer. Each CDR3 is given with its conserved first and last residue. D genes are given only for firm matches. Not every row has a clone size; where given, it reads once, few, many or a size class.

.	TRBV28	TRBJ2-1	.	TGTGCCAGCACAGAGAGCTCCTACAATGAGCAGTTCTTC	CASTESSYNEQFF
TRBD2	TRBV4-3	TRBJ2-7	few	TGCGCCAGCAGCCCCAAATCAAGCGGGAGTGCGGGCGAGCAGTACTTC	CASSPKSSGSAGEQYF
.	TRBV7-9	TRBJ2-1	.	TGTGCCAGCAGCTTAGTAGTAGGGCCCATCTTC	CASSLVVGPIF
TRBD1	TRBV7-2	TRBJ1-1	.	TGTGCCAGCAGCTTTGGGGACAGCATGAACACTGAAGCTTTCTTT	CASSFGDSMNTEAFF
.	TRBV5-5	TRBJ1-5	few	TGTGCCAGCAGCCGAGGGACCGAATCGGGGCAGCCCCAGCATTTT	CASSRGTESGQPQHF
.	TRBV11-2	TRBJ2-1	.	TGTGCCAGCAGCTTAACTCCGAGCTCCTACAATGAGCAGTTCTTC	CASSLTPSSYNEQFF
.	TRBV21-1	TRBJ2-5	.	TGTGCCAGCACAGACCCCGGGAGGCTAGCGGGAGTAGGAGGTCAAGAGACCCAGTACTTC	CASTDPGRLAGVGGQETQYF
.	TRBV28	TRBJ2-1	.	TGTGCCAGCAGTGGAGGACGTAGCGGACGGAATGTGGGGCAGTTCTTC	CASSGGRSGRNVGQFF
.	TRBV5-5	TRBJ1-5	.	TGTGCCAGCAGCTTGGCAGGGGGCAATCAGCCCCAGCATTTT	CASSLAGGNQPQHF
.	TRBV30	TRBJ1-6	.	TGTGCCTGGAGTGTTATACAGGACAGCCCACCCCTCCACTTT	CAWSVIQDSPPLHF
.	TRBV28	TRBJ1-1	.	TGTGCCAGCAGCCTTCAAATCGGAACCTCAGCGAACACTGAAGCTTTCTTT	CASSLQIGTSANTEAFF
TRBD1	TRBV28	TRBJ1-2	.	TGTGCCAGCAGTGCGGGACAGTCTGGCTACACCTTC	CASSAGQSGYTF
TRBD1	TRBV11-2	TRBJ2-7	.	TGTGCCAGCAGCCCCCCGACAGGGGAATACGAGCAGTACTTC	CASSPPTGEYEQYF
.	TRBV5-6	TRBJ2-7	.	TGTGCCAGCAGCTTGGGGACAACCTACGAGCAGTACTTC	CASSLGTTYEQYF